The 2 T cell receptor beta chains in this list originate from one sample, sequenced in a study of blood T cells in healthy people across ages. A sample-barcoded 5' primer and a J-beta primer mix were used in a second PCR of roughly 6 to 11 cycles. MiXCR, applied by TCRdb to the 5' RACE reads, yields one record per CDR3 protein. The sample records about 930,000 distinct CDR3 sequences, approximately 32% being singletons. These data also formed part of another study, on T cells of mothers and their children.

Specimen: blood. The receptors here all came from a woman in her thirties or forties in good health.

V gene TRBV6-1 combines with J gene TRBJ2-1; 9 nucleotides match TRBD2. There are 14 residues in the CDR3. Per the germline V gene, CDR1 is MNHNS and CDR2 is SASEGT. The junction had 5 bases not matched to a gene; V was cut back by 7 bases and J by 4 bases. CDR3 sequence: CASKASGEYNEQFF. The CDR3 coding sequence is TGTGCCAGCAAGGCTAGCGGGGAATACAATGAGCAGTTCTTC.

The rearrangement joins TRBV12-3 or TRBV12-4 to TRBJ2-3; tentatively, D is TRBD2 (6 bases). V lost 7 bases and J 0 bases, leaving 17 bases between the germline ends. This CDR3 has 16 residues. CDR3 nucleotide sequence: TGTGCCAGCACCGGGGGAAGCACCGCGAGCACAGATACGCAGTATTTT. Translated: CASTGGSTASTDTQYF.